The following is a T cell receptor beta chain sequence with its context. The antigen is unknown. These data belong to a study of shared clonotypes between healthy human individuals. Broader study findings: In contrast to clonotypes shared by all four donors, non-shared clonotypes had lower generation probabilities. Clonotype sharing levels among donors were expected to vary with sequencing depth.

TCRdb's table, derived via immunoSEQ multiplex PCR, lists solely in-frame clones and lacks some. The profile covers 2,500,000 or so clones, with approximately 94% appearing a single time and 0.36% taken by the ten largest. CDR3 length equals 12 residues. The V gene's germline CDR1 is MDHEN and CDR2 SYDVKM. The ends were cut back, 4 bases at V and 7 bases at J, with 10 bases in the middle. The receptor was derived from a young man in good health. Some clones in this sample may be carry-over from other donors' samples. Sequencing was done on a sample of naive CD4+ T cells from PBMCs. Specified subset: CD45RA+ positively selected. The genes are TRBV28 and TRBJ1-2; D might be TRBD1 (5 bases). CDR3 loop: CASSSPGFGYTF. The CDR3 region has the DNA TGTGCCAGCAGTTCCCCAGGGTTTGGCTACACCTTC.